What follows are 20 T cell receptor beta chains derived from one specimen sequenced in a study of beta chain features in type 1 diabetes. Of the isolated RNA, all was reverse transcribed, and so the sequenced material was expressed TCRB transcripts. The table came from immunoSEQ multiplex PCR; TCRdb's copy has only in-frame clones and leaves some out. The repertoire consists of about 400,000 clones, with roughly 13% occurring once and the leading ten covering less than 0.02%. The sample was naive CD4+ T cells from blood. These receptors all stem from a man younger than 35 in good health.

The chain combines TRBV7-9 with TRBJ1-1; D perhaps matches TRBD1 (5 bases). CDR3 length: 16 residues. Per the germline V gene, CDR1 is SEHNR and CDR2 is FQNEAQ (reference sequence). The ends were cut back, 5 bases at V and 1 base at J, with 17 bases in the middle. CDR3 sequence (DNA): TGTGCCAGCAGCCGAATGACAGTTGTGGGGAACACTGAAGCTTTCTTT. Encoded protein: CASSRMTVVGNTEAFF.

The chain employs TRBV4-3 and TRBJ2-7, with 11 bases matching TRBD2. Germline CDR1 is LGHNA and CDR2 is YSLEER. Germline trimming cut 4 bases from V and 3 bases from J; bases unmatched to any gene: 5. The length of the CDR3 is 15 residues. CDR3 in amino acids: CASSPLAGDLYEQYF. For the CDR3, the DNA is TGCGCCAGCAGCCCACTAGCGGGAGACCTCTACGAGCAGTACTTC.

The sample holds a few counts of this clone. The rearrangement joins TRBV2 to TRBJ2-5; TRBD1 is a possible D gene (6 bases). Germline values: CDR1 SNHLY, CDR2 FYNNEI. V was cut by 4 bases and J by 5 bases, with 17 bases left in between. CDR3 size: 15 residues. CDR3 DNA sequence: TGTGCCAGCAGTGTGGGGGCAGGGGAAGGGGAGACCCAGTACTTC. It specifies CASSVGAGEGETQYF.

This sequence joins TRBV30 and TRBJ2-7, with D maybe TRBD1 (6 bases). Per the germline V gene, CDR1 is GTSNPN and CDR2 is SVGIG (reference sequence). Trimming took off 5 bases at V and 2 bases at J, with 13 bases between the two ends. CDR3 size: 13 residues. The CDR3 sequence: CAWGTGTTYEQYF. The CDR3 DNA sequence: TGTGCCTGGGGAACCGGGACAACCTACGAGCAGTACTTC.

DNA for the CDR3: TGTGCCAGCAGCCAGGGACAGAACTATGGCTACACCTTC. This encodes CASSQGQNYGYTF. The J gene is TRBJ1-2, the V gene TRBV6-5, with 7 nucleotides matching TRBD1. Germline CDR1 is MNHEY and CDR2 is SVGAGI. With 6 bases clipped from V and 2 bases from J, the junction kept 3 bases outside the gene matches. The CDR3 has 13 residues.

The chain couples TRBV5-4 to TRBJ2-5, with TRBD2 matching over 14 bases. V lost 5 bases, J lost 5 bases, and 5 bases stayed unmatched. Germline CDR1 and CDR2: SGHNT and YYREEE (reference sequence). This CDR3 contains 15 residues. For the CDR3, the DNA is TGTGCCAGCAGACGGGGACTAGCGGGAGAGGAGACCCAGTACTTC. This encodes CASRRGLAGEETQYF.

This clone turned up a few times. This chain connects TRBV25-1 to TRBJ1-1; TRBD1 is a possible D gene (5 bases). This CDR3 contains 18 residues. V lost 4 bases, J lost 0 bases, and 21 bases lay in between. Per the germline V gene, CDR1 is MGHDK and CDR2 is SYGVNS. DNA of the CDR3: TGTGCCAGCAGTGCAAGCAGTCCCGGGACTGTTATGAACACTGAAGCTTTCTTT. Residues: CASSASSPGTVMNTEAFF. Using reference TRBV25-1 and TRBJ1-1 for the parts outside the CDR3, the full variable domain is EADIYQTPRYLVIGTGKKITLECSQTMGHDKMYWYQQDPGMELHLIHYSYGVNSTEKGDLSSESTVSRIRTEHFPLTLESARPSHTSQYLCASSASSPGTVMNTEAFFGQGTRLTVV.

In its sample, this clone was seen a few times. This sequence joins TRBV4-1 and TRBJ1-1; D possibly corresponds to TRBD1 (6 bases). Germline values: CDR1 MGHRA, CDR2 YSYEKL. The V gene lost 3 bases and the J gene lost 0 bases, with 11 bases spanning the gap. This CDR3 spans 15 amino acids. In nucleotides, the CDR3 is TGCGCCAGCAGCCAGATGGGGGCGGTGAACACTGAAGCTTTCTTT. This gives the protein CASSQMGAVNTEAFF.

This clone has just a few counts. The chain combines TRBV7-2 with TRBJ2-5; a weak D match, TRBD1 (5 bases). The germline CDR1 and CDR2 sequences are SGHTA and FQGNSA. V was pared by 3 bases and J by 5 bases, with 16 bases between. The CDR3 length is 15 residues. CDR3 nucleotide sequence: TGTGCCAGCAGCTTTGGGGCCCAGGGCTGGGAGACCCAGTACTTC. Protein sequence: CASSFGAQGWETQYF. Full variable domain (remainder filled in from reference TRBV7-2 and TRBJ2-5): GAGVSQSPSNKVTEKGKDVELRCDPISGHTALYWYRQSLGQGLEFLIYFQGNSAPDKSGLPSDRFSAERTGGSVSTLTIQRTQQEDSAVYLCASSFGAQGWETQYFGPGTRLLVL.

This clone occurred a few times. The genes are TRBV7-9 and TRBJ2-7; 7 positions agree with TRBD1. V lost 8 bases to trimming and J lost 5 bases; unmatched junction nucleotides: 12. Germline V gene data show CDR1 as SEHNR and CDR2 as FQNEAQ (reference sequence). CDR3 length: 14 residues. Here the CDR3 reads CASDTGVSMHEQYF. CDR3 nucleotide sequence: TGTGCCAGCGACACAGGGGTATCAATGCACGAGCAGTACTTC. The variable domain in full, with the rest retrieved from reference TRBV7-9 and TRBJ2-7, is DTGVSQNPRHKITKRGQNVTFRCDPISEHNRLYWYRQTLGQGPEFLTYFQNEAQLEKSRLLSDRFSAERPKGSFSTLEIQRTEQGDSAMYLCASDTGVSMHEQYFGPGTRLTVT.

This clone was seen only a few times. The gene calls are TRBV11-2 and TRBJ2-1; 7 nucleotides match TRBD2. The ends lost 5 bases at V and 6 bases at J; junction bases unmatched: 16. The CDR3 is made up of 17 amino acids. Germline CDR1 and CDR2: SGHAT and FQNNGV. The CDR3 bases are TGTGCCAGCAGCCGTGGGTCCCTTGCGGGAGTTCTCAATGAGCAGTTCTTC. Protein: CASSRGSLAGVLNEQFF.

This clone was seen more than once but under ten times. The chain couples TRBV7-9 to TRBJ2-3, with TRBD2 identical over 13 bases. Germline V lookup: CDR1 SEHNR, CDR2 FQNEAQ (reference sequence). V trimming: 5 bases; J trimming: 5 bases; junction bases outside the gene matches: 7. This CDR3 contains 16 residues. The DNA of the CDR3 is TGTGCCAGCAGCCCACGACTAGCGGGAGGTGGAGATACGCAGTATTTT. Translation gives CASSPRLAGGGDTQYF.

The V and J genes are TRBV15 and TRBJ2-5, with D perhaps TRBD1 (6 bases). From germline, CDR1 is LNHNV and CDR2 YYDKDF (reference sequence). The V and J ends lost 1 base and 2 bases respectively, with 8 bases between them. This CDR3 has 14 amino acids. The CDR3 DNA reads TGTGCCACCAGCAGAGGACAGGCGCAAGAGACCCAGTACTTC. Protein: CATSRGQAQETQYF.

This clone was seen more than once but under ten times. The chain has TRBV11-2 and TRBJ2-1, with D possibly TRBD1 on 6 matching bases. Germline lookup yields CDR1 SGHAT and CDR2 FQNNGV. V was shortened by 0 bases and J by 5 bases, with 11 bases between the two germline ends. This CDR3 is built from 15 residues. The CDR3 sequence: CASSLDWDTHNEQFF. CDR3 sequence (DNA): TGTGCCAGCAGCTTAGATTGGGACACCCACAATGAGCAGTTCTTC.

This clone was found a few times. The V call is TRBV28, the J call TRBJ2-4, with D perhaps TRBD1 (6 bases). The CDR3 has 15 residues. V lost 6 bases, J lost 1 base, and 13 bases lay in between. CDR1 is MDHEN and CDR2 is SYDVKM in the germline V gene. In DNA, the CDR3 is TGTGCCAGCAGAACAGGGTTTTGGGCCAAAAACATTCAGTACTTC. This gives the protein CASRTGFWAKNIQYF.

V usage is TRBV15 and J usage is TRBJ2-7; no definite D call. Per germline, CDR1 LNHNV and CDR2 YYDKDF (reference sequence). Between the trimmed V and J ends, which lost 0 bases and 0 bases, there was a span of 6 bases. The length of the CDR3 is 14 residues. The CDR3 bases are TGTGCCACCAGCAGAGATCCCGGCTCCTACGAGCAGTACTTC. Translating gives CATSRDPGSYEQYF. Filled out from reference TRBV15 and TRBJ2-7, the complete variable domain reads DAMVIQNPRYQVTQFGKPVTLSCSQTLNHNVMYWYQQKSSQAPKLLFHYYDKDFNNEADTPDNFQSRRPNTSFCFLDIRSPGLGDTAMYLCATSRDPGSYEQYFGPGTRLTVT.

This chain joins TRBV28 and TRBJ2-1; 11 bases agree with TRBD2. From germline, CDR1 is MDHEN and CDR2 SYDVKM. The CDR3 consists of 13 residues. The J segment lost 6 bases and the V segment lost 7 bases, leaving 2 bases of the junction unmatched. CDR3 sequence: CASTSGRSNEQFF. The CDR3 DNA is TGTGCCAGCACTAGCGGGAGGTCCAATGAGCAGTTCTTC.

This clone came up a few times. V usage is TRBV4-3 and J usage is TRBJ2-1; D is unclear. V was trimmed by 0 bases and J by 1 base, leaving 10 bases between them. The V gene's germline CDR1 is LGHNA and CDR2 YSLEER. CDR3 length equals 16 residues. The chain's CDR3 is CASSQDWHYSYNEQFF. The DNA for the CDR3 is TGCGCCAGCAGCCAAGATTGGCACTATTCCTACAATGAGCAGTTCTTC.

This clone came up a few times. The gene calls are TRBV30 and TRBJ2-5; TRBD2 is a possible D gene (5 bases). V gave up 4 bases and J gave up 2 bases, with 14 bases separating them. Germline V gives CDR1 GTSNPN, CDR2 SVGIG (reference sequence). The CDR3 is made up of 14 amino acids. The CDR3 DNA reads TGTGCCTGGACTACAAGGCCGGGACAAGAGACCCAGTACTTC. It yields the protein CAWTTRPGQETQYF.

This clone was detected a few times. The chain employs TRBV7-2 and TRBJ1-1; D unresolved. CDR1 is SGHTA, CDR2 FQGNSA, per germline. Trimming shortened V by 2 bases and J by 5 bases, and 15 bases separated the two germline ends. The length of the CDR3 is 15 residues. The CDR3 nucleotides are TGTGCCAGCAGCTTACCGACCCTAACGGGAACTGAAGCTTTCTTT. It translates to CASSLPTLTGTEAFF.